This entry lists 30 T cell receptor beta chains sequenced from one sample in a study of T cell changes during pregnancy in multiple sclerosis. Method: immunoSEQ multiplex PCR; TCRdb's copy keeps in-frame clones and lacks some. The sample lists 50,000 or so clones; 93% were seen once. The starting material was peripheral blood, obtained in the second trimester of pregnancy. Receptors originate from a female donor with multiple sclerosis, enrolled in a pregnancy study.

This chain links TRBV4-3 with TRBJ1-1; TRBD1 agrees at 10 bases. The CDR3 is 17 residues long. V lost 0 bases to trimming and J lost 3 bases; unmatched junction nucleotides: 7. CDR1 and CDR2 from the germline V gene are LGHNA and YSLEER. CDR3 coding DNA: TGCGCCAGCAGCCAAGAAACCCGGGACAGGGGAGACACTGAAGCTTTCTTT. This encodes CASSQETRDRGDTEAFF.

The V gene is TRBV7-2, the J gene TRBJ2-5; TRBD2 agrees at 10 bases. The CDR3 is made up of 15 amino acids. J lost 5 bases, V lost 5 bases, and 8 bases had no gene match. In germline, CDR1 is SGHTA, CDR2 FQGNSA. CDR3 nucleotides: TGTGCCAGCAGCGAGATAGCGGGAGGAGAGGAGACCCAGTACTTC. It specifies CASSEIAGGEETQYF.

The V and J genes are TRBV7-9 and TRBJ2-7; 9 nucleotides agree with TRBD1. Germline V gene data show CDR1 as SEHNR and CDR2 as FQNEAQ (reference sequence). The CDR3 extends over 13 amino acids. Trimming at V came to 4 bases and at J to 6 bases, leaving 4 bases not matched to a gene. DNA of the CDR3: TGTGCCAGCAGCTCCGGGACAGGGCTCGAGCAGTACTTC. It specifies CASSSGTGLEQYF.

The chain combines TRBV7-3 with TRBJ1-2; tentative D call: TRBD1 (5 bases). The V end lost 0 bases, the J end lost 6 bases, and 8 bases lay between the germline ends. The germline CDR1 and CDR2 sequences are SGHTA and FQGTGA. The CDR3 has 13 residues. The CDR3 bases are TGTGCCAGCAGCTTAACCAGGGCCGATGGCTACACCTTC. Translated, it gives CASSLTRADGYTF.

Here the CDR3 reads CASSPQDLSYEQYF. CDR3 bases: TGTGCCAGCAGCCCTCAGGACTTATCCTACGAGCAGTACTTC. The chain links TRBV11-2 to TRBJ2-7; the D gene is possibly TRBD2 (5 bases). Germline V CDR1 and CDR2: SGHAT, FQNNGV. Trimming shortened V by 5 bases and J by 1 base, and 12 bases separated the two germline ends. This CDR3 is 14 amino acids long. Combining the CDR3 with reference TRBV11-2 and TRBJ2-7 gives the whole variable domain EAGVAQSPRYKIIEKRQSVAFWCNPISGHATLYWYQQILGQGPKLLIQFQNNGVVDDSQLPKDRFSAERLKGVDSTLKIQPAKLEDSAVYLCASSPQDLSYEQYFGPGTRLTVT.

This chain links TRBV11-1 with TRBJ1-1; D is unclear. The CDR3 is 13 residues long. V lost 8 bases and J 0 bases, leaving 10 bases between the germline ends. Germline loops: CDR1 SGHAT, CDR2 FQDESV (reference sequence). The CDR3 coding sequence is TGTGCCAGCTCAAGAAGCATGAACACTGAAGCTTTCTTT. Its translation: CASSRSMNTEAFF.

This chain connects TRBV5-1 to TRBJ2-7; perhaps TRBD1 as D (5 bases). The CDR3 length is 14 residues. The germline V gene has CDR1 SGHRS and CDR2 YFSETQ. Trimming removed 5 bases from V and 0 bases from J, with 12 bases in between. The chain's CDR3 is CASSLGQSSYEQYF. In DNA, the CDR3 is TGCGCCAGCAGTCTGGGGCAGAGCTCCTACGAGCAGTACTTC.

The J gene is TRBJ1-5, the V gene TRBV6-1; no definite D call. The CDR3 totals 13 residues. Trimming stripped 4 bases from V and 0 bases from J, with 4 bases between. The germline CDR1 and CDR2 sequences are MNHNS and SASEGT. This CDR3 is CASSAYSNQPQHF. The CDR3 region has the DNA TGTGCCAGCAGTGCTTATAGCAATCAGCCCCAGCATTTT.

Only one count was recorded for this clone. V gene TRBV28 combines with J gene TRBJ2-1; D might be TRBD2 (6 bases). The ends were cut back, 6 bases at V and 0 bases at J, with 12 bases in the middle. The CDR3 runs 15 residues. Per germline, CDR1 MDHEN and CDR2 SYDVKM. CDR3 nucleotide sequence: TGTGCCAGCAGACCCCGGGAGACCTCCTACAATGAGCAGTTCTTC. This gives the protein CASRPRETSYNEQFF.

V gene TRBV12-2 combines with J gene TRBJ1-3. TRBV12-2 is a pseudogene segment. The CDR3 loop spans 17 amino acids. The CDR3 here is CASRPPSPAAAGNTIYF. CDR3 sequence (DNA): TGTGCAAGTCGCCCACCTTCTCCGGCAGCGGCAGGAAACACCATATATTTT.

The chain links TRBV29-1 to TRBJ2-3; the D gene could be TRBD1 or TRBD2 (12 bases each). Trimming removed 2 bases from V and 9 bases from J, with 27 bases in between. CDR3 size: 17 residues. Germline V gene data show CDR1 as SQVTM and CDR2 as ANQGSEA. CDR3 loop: CSVERGQGASGRGTQYF. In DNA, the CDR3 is TGCAGCGTTGAAAGGGGACAGGGGGCTAGCGGGAGGGGAACGCAGTATTTT.

Written as DNA, the CDR3 is TGCAGCGTTGAGAATGACAGCCTAGAGCAGTACTTC. This codes for CSVENDSLEQYF. The J gene is TRBJ2-7, the V gene TRBV29-1, with a possible D match to TRBD1 (5 bases). Between the trimmed V and J ends, which lost 3 bases and 7 bases, there was a span of 13 bases. CDR1 and CDR2 from the germline V gene are SQVTM and ANQGSEA. CDR3 length: 12 amino acids.

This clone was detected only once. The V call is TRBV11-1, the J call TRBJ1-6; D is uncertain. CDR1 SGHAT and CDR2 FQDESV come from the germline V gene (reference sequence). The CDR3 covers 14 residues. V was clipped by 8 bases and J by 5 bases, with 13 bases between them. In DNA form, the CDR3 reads TGTGCCAGCCTCCTCTCTTCGGATAATTCACCCCTCCACTTT. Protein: CASLLSSDNSPLHF.

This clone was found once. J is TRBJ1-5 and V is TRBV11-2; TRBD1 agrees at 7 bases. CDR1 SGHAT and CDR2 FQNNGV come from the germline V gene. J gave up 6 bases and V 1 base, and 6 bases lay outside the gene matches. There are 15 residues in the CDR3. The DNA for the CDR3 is TGTGCCAGCAGCTTAGGAGACAGGGAGACTCAGCCCCAGCATTTT. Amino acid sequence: CASSLGDRETQPQHF.

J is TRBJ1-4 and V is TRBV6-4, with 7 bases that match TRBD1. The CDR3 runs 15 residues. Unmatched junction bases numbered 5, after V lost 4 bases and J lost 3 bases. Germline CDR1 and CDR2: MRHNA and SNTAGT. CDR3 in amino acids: CASSATGEPNEKLFF. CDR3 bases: TGTGCCAGCAGTGCTACAGGGGAACCTAATGAAAAACTGTTTTTT.

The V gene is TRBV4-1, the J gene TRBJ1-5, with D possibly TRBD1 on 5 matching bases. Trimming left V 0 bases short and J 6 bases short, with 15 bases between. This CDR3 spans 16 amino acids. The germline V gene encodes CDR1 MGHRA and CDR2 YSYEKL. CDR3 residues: CASSQDVGAGGQPQHF. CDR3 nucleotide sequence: TGCGCCAGCAGCCAAGATGTAGGGGCCGGCGGTCAGCCCCAGCATTTT.

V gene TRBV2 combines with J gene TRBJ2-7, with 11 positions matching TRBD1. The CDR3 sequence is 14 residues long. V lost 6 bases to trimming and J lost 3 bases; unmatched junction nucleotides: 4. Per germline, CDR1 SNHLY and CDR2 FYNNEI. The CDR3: CASRVGTGGYEQYF. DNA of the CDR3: TGTGCCAGCAGAGTGGGGACAGGGGGCTACGAGCAGTACTTC.

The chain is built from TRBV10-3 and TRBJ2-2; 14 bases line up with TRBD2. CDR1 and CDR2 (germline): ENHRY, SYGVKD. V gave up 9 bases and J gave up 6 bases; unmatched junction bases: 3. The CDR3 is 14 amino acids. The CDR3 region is CAMGLAGDAGELFF. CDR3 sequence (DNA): TGTGCCATGGGACTAGCGGGAGACGCCGGGGAGCTGTTTTTT.

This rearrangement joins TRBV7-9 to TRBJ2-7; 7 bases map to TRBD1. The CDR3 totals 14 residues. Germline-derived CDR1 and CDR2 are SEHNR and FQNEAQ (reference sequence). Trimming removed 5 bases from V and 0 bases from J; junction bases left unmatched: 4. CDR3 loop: CASSPGQSSYEQYF. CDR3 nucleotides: TGTGCCAGCAGCCCGGGACAGAGCTCCTACGAGCAGTACTTC.

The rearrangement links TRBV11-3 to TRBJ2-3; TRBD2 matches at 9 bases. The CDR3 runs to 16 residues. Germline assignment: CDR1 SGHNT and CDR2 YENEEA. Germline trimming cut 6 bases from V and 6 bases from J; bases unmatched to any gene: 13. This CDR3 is CASRSRVGGRADTQYF. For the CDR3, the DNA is TGTGCCAGCAGGTCACGAGTTGGCGGGAGGGCCGATACGCAGTATTTT.

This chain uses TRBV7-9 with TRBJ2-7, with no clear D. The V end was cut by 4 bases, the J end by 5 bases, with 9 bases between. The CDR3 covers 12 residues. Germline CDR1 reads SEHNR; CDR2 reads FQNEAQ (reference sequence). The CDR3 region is CASSSGWNEQYF. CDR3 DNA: TGTGCCAGCAGCTCAGGCTGGAACGAGCAGTACTTC.

The CDR3 region has the DNA TGCGCCAGCAGCCAAGCATCCGGACTTCGCACAGATACGCAGTATTTT. It translates to CASSQASGLRTDTQYF. The V call is TRBV4-3, the J call TRBJ2-3, with D tentatively TRBD2 (5 bases). From germline, CDR1 is LGHNA and CDR2 YSLEER. V lost 1 base to trimming and J lost 1 base, with 12 bases between them. The CDR3 runs 16 residues.

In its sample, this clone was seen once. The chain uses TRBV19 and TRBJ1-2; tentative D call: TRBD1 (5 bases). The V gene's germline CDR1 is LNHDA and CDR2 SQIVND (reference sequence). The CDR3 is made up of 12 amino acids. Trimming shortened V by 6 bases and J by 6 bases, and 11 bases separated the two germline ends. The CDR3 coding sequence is TGTGCCAGTAGGGGGGGATTCGATGGCTACACCTTC. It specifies CASRGGFDGYTF.

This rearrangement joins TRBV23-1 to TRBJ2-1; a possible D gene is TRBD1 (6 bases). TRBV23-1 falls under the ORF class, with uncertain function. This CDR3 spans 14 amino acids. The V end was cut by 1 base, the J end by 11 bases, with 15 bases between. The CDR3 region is CASSQWWGTPKQFF. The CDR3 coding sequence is TGCGCCAGCAGTCAATGGTGGGGGACACCGAAGCAGTTCTTC.

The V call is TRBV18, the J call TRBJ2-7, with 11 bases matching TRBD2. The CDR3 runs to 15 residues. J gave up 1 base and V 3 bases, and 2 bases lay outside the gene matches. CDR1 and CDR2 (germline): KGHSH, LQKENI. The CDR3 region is CASSPRTSGSYEQYF. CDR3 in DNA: TGTGCCAGCTCACCCCGGACTAGCGGGTCCTACGAGCAGTACTTC.

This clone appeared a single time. The CDR3 loop reads CSVVAPGTGELFF. The CDR3 DNA follows: TGCAGCGTGGTGGCCCCCGGGACCGGGGAGCTGTTTTTT. The rearrangement uses TRBV29-1 and TRBJ2-2; no clear D gene. CDR3 length equals 13 residues. CDR1 is SQVTM, CDR2 ANQGSEA, per germline. V shed 6 bases and J shed 5 bases, with 13 bases lying between them.

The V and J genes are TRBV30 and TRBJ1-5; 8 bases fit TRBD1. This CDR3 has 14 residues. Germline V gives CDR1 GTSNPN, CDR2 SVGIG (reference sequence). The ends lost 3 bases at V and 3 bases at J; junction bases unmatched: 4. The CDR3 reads CAWSPGQDNQPQHF. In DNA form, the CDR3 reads TGTGCCTGGAGCCCGGGACAGGACAATCAGCCCCAGCATTTT.

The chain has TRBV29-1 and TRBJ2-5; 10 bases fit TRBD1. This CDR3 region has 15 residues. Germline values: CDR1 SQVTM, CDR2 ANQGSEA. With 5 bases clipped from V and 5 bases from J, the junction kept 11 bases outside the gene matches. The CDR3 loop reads CSVLGDRGRVETQYF. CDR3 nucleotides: TGCAGCGTTCTAGGTGACAGGGGGCGGGTGGAGACCCAGTACTTC.

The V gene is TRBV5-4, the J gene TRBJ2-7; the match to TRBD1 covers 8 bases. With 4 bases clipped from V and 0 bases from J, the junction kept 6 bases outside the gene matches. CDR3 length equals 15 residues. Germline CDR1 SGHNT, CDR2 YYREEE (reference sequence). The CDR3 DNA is TGTGCCAGCAGCCACCGGGACAGGTCCTCCTACGAGCAGTACTTC. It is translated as CASSHRDRSSYEQYF.

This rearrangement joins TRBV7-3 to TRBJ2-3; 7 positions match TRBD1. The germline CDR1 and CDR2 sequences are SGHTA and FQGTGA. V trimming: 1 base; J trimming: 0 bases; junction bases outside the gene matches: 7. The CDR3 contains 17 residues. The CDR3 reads CASSLKGGGLSTDTQYF. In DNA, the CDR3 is TGTGCCAGCAGCTTAAAAGGGGGCGGGCTTAGCACAGATACGCAGTATTTT.